There are a few counts of the clone carrying this T cell receptor beta chain. TCRdb analysed the 5' RACE reads with MiXCR anew, one entry per CDR3 protein. Here the sample spans some 200,000 distinct CDR3 sequences, approximately 24% being singletons. The data were taken from a study of CD8 T cells in ankylosing spondylitis. The CDR3 consists of 12 residues. CDR1 and CDR2 (germline): LNHDA, SQIVND (reference sequence). V was trimmed by 10 bases and J by 4 bases, leaving 11 bases between them. This sequence joins TRBV19 and TRBJ1-5; D call uncertain. Sequenced sample: blood, either unsorted or a sorted T cell fraction (not recorded which). The receptor was derived from a male donor with ankylosing spondylitis or in good health (not recorded which). The CDR3 is CATHTVNQPQHF. CDR3 coding DNA: TGTGCCACCCACACCGTTAATCAGCCCCAGCATTTT.